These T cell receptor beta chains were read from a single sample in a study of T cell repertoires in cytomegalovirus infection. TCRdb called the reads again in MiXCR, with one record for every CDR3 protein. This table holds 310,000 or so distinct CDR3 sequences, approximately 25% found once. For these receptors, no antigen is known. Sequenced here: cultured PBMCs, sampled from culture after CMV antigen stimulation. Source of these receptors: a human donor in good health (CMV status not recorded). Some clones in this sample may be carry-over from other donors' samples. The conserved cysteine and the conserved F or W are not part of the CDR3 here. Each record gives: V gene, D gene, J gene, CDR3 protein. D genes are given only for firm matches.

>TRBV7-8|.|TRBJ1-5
ASSPQATGGPQH
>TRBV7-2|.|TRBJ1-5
ASSLIGSNQPQH
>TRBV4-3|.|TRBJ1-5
ASSQEWEGTHQPQH
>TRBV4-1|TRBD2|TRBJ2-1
ASSQGGTSENEQF
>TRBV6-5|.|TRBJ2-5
ASSYSYQETQY
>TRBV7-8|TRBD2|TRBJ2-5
ASSTGTRGSETQY
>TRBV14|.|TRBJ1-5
ASSFRNQPQH
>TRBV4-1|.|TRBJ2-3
ASSQDPANWAQY
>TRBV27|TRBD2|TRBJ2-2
ASRDGAGVGTGELF
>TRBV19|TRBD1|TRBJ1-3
ASSGGQGRSGNTIY